One and the same sample provided the 13 T cell receptor beta chains below, sequenced in a study of identical twins. TCRdb recomputed calls from the 5' RACE reads with MiXCR, one row per CDR3 protein. The data show about 1.7 million distinct CDR3 sequences, about 31% seen once. The specimen was cord blood. Receptors originate from a newborn girl in good health.

In this sample, this clonotype turned up a few times. CDR3 DNA: TGTGCCAGCAGTCTCCTCCTAGCGGGGGTTTCCTACAATGAGCAGTTCTTC. This translates into CASSLLLAGVSYNEQFF. V is TRBV6-6 and J is TRBJ2-1; 10 bases line up with TRBD2. Germline V gene sequence: CDR1 MNHNY, CDR2 SVGAGI (reference sequence). This CDR3 has 17 residues. With 5 bases clipped from V and 1 base from J, the junction kept 8 bases outside the gene matches.

The V call is TRBV5-1, the J call TRBJ2-1, with TRBD2 identical over 12 bases. Germline loops: CDR1 SGHRS, CDR2 YFSETQ. The V and J ends lost 4 bases and 6 bases, in that order; junction bases with no gene match: 5. The CDR3 extends over 15 amino acids. CDR3 loop: CASSPTSGRSNEQFF. In nucleotides, the CDR3 is TGCGCCAGCAGCCCAACTAGCGGGAGGTCCAATGAGCAGTTCTTC.

The CDR3 DNA sequence: TGTGCCACCAGAAGCCCTAGCCCATACAATGAGCAGTACTTC. This codes for CATRSPSPYNEQYF. This chain joins TRBV24-1 and TRBJ2-7, with D perhaps matching TRBD2 (5 bases). V was pared by 7 bases and J by 7 bases, with 19 bases between. Per germline, CDR1 KGHDR and CDR2 SFDVKD. CDR3 size: 14 residues.

The V gene is TRBV4-2, the J gene TRBJ2-6, with 12 bases that match TRBD2. J was trimmed by 2 bases and V by 0 bases; bases with no gene match: 5. CDR1 is LGHNA and CDR2 is YNFKEQ in the germline V gene. The CDR3 has 19 amino acids. The CDR3, as DNA: TGTGCCAGCAGCCAAGATCGACTAGCGGGAGTAACTGGGGCCAACGTCCTGACTTTC. Amino acids: CASSQDRLAGVTGANVLTF.

This clonotype came up many times. The rearrangement uses TRBV7-6 and TRBJ1-6; D call uncertain. The germline gives CDR1 SGHVS, CDR2 FNYEAQ. The CDR3 totals 12 residues. Deletions cut 1 base from V and 7 bases from J, with 2 bases between. For the CDR3, the DNA is TGTGCCAGCAGCTTAGAGAATTCACCCCTCCACTTT. Amino acid sequence: CASSLENSPLHF.

The V and J genes are TRBV4-2 and TRBJ2-2; the match to TRBD2 covers 12 bases. J was trimmed by 4 bases and V by 2 bases; bases with no gene match: 5. The germline gives CDR1 LGHNA, CDR2 YNFKEQ. The CDR3 consists of 17 residues. The CDR3 DNA reads TGTGCCAGCAGCCAACGACTAGCGGGGGACACCACCGGGGAGCTGTTTTTT. Residues: CASSQRLAGDTTGELFF.

This chain uses TRBV2 with TRBJ1-5; D gene unclear. V was shortened by 0 bases and J by 4 bases, with 4 bases between the two germline ends. CDR3 length equals 13 residues. CDR1 is SNHLY, CDR2 FYNNEI, per germline. The CDR3 reads CASSEALNQPQHF. As DNA, the CDR3 is TGTGCCAGCAGTGAAGCCCTTAATCAGCCCCAGCATTTT.

For this clonotype: A read error may explain this, as a much larger clone is one base away. The chain joins TRBV28 to TRBJ2-7; 9 bases are a match to TRBD1. The CDR3 is 13 amino acids. Germline V gene lookup returns CDR1 MDHEN and CDR2 SYDVKM. V gave up 8 bases and J gave up 0 bases; unmatched junction bases: 2. CDR3 sequence reads: CASGTGSSYEQYF. The CDR3 DNA reads TGTGCCAGCGGGACAGGGAGCTCCTACGAGCAGTACTTC.

This clonotype came up a few times. The V call is TRBV7-8, the J call TRBJ1-6; 7 bases map to TRBD1. This CDR3 is built from 14 residues. The germline V gene has CDR1 SGHVS and CDR2 FQNEAQ. V was clipped by 5 bases and J by 8 bases; unmatched bases: 6. CDR3 nucleotide sequence: TGTGCCAGCAGCCAGGAGGGGGCTCATTCACCCCTCCACTTT. As protein: CASSQEGAHSPLHF.

The chain has TRBV6-5 and TRBJ1-2, with 7 bases matching TRBD1. The CDR3 covers 13 residues. V shed 0 bases and J 7 bases; nucleotides not matched to a gene: 2. Germline lookup yields CDR1 MNHEY and CDR2 SVGAGI. Written as DNA, the CDR3 is TGTGCCAGCAGTTACTCGACAGGGTTTGGCTACACCTTC. Translated: CASSYSTGFGYTF.

This clonotype was seen only a few times. This chain joins TRBV20-1 and TRBJ2-4, with a weak D call TRBD1 (5 bases). Germline V lookup: CDR1 DFQATT, CDR2 SNEGSKA (reference sequence). CDR3 length equals 14 residues. V lost 3 bases and J 2 bases, leaving 11 bases between the germline ends. The DNA of the CDR3 is TGCAGTGCTAGGATACAGGTGCCCAAAAACATTCAGTACTTC. Its protein is CSARIQVPKNIQYF.

This rearrangement joins TRBV20-1 to TRBJ2-3; 9 bases align to TRBD2. Germline V gene sequence: CDR1 DFQATT, CDR2 SNEGSKA (reference sequence). The CDR3 has 17 residues. The V gene end was trimmed by 6 bases and the J gene end by 6 bases; junction bases not matched to a gene: 19. The CDR3 here is CSANIRSSGSSSDTQYF. The CDR3 DNA sequence: TGCAGTGCCAACATAAGGAGTAGCGGGAGCTCCTCCGATACGCAGTATTTT.

This clonotype was found once. The chain couples TRBV3-1 to TRBJ2-7, with D perhaps TRBD2 (6 bases). The V gene's germline CDR1 is LGHDT and CDR2 YNNKEL (reference sequence). V dropped 4 bases and J dropped 10 bases, with 17 bases sitting between them. CDR3 length: 13 amino acids. This CDR3 is CASSRGDFRSQYF. CDR3 sequence (DNA): TGTGCCAGCAGCCGGGGGGACTTCAGGTCTCAGTACTTC.